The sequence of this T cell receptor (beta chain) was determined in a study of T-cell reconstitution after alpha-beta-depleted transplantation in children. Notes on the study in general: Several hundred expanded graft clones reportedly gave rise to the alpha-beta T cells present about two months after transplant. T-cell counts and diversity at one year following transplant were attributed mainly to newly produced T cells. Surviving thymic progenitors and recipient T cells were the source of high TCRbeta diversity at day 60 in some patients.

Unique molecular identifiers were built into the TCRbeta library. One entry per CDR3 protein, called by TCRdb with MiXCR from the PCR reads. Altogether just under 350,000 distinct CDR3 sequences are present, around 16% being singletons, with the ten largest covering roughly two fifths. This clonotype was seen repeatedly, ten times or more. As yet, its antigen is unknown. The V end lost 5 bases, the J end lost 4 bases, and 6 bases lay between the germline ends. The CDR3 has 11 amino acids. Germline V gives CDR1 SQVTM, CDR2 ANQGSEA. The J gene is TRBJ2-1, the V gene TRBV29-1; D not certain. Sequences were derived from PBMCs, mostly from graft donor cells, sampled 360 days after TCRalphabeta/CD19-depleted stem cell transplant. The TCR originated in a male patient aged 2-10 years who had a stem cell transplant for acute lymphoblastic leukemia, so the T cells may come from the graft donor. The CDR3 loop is CSVRSYNEQFF. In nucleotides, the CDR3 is TGCAGCGTTAGAAGTTACAATGAGCAGTTCTTC.